The next 10 T cell receptor beta chains were all read from a single sample in a study of TIL therapy for anti-PD-1-resistant metastatic lung cancer. This sample's time point: pre-treatment sample, taken before nivolumab and TIL therapy. Sequencing used immunoSEQ v3. Generated by immunoSEQ multiplex PCR, the TCRdb table keeps only in-frame clones and is missing some. Here the sample spans around 33,000 clones, around two thirds being singletons. The specimen comprised blood, sampled at baseline. The receptors shown here come from a woman aged 30 to 85 with non-small cell lung cancer.

The CDR3 sequence: CASSFGRNTEAFF. CDR3 DNA sequence: TGTGCCAGCAGCTTCGGACGGAACACTGAAGCTTTCTTT. This sequence joins TRBV7-8 and TRBJ1-1; D is uncertain. With 3 bases removed from V and 1 base from J, the gap between germline ends came to 6 bases. Germline V gene sequence: CDR1 SGHVS, CDR2 FQNEAQ. The CDR3 is 13 amino acids. Full variable domain (remainder filled in from reference TRBV7-8 and TRBJ1-1): GAGVSQSPRYKVAKRGQDVALRCDPISGHVSLFWYQQALGQGPEFLTYFQNEAQLDKSGLPSDRFFAERPEGSVSTLKIQRTQQEDSAVYLCASSFGRNTEAFFGQGTRLTVV.

This clone was seen just once. The rearrangement links TRBV19 to TRBJ2-3; D gene unclear. Trimming removed 4 bases at V and 1 base at J, with 15 bases between. The CDR3 length is 16 residues. Germline loops: CDR1 LNHDA, CDR2 SQIVND (reference sequence). As DNA, the CDR3 is TGTGCCAGTAGTACGAGCTCCTTCTTGGGCACAGATACGCAGTATTTT. Translation gives CASSTSSFLGTDTQYF. Looking up the rest from reference TRBV19 and TRBJ2-3 gives the full variable domain: DGGITQSPKYLFRKEGQNVTLSCEQNLNHDAMYWYRQDPGQGLRLIYYSQIVNDFQKGDIAEGYSVSREKKESFPLTVTSAQKNPTAFYLCASSTSSFLGTDTQYFGPGTRLTVL.

This clone was detected a few times. The chain uses TRBV30 and TRBJ1-1; a weak D match, TRBD1 (6 bases). The germline CDR1 and CDR2 sequences are GTSNPN and SVGIG (reference sequence). The CDR3 runs 14 residues. V was shortened by 2 bases and J by 7 bases, with 17 bases between the two germline ends. The CDR3 here is CAWSSDRFQGEAFF. CDR3 nucleotides: TGTGCCTGGAGTTCAGACAGGTTTCAGGGTGAAGCTTTCTTT.

The V gene is TRBV12-2, the J gene TRBJ2-7. TRBV12-2 is designated a pseudogene. The CDR3 length is 11 residues. The CDR3 reads CASRFRAEQYF. The CDR3, as DNA: TGTGCAAGTCGCTTTAGGGCCGAGCAGTACTTC.

The chain joins TRBV5-8 to TRBJ1-5; D gene ambiguous. Germline loops: CDR1 SGHTS, CDR2 YDEGEE. The CDR3 is 13 amino acids. The V end was cut by 1 base, the J end by 4 bases, with 6 bases between. The CDR3 sequence is CASSLTRNQPQHF. The CDR3 bases are TGTGCCAGCAGCTTGACTCGGAATCAGCCCCAGCATTTT.

The rearrangement joins TRBV2 to TRBJ1-2; unclear D gene. Per the germline V gene, CDR1 is SNHLY and CDR2 is FYNNEI. This CDR3 is 14 amino acids long. V lost 3 bases and J lost 9, with 17 bases in between. The CDR3 protein is CASSESDFRSSYTF. In DNA form, the CDR3 reads TGTGCCAGCAGTGAGTCTGACTTCAGGTCCAGCTACACCTTC.

This sequence joins TRBV28 and TRBJ1-2, with 7 positions matching TRBD1. The CDR3 sequence is 12 residues long. From germline, CDR1 is MDHEN and CDR2 SYDVKM. V was clipped by 2 bases and J by 8 bases; unmatched bases: 2. CDR3 sequence (DNA): TGTGCCAGCAGTTTACTACAGGGGGGCTACACCTTC. Residues: CASSLLQGGYTF.

The rearrangement joins TRBV7-8 to TRBJ2-5, with D possibly being TRBD1 or TRBD2 (5 bases each). Trimming pared 5 bases from V and 2 bases from J, leaving 15 bases between. Germline CDR1 and CDR2: SGHVS and FQNEAQ. The CDR3 loop spans 15 amino acids. The CDR3 loop reads CASSKIRDPQETQYF. In nucleotides, the CDR3 is TGTGCCAGCAGCAAGATTCGGGACCCACAAGAGACCCAGTACTTC.

This chain connects TRBV29-1 to TRBJ2-3, with D possibly called TRBD1 or TRBD2 (6 bases each). The CDR3 loop spans 10 amino acids. Trimming shortened V by 4 bases and J by 11 bases, and 10 bases separated the two germline ends. CDR1 is SQVTM and CDR2 is ANQGSEA in the germline V gene. The CDR3 DNA follows: TGCAGCGTTGGTGAGGGGGGGCAGTATTTT. It encodes CSVGEGGQYF.

The sample holds one count of this clone. The chain carries TRBV9 and TRBJ2-7; 9 nucleotides align to TRBD2. Germline values: CDR1 SGDLS, CDR2 YYNGEE. The CDR3 covers 17 residues. V trimming: 0 bases; J trimming: 6 bases; junction bases outside the gene matches: 13. The CDR3 bases are TGTGCCAGCAGCGTAGACCATTTAGCGGGAGTACGGCCCGAGCAGTACTTC. Translated: CASSVDHLAGVRPEQYF. Full variable domain (remainder filled in from reference TRBV9 and TRBJ2-7): DSGVTQTPKHLITATGQRVTLRCSPRSGDLSVYWYQQSLDQGLQFLIQYYNGEERAKGNILERFSAQQFPDLHSELNLSSLELGDSALYFCASSVDHLAGVRPEQYFGPGTRLTVT.